This T cell receptor beta chain is from a study of blood T cell repertoires in COVID-19. About the research overall: The analysed material was cDNA or gDNA that came from T cells, B-cell-depleted T cells, or PBMCs.

Repertoires were generated with immunoSEQ multiplex PCR, while TCRdb's copy carries only in-frame clones and drops some. The sample lists approximately 290,000 clones, roughly 89% occurring once. Germline CDR1 SGHTS, CDR2 YDEGEE. The CDR3 spans 13 residues. Trimming pared 0 bases from V and 6 bases from J, leaving 8 bases between. Individuals aged about 18 to 90 years were recruited from approximately 22 US areas. Material: PBMCs or T cells enriched from blood (not recorded which). The chain is built from TRBV5-8 and TRBJ2-3; possible D gene TRBD2, 7 bases. The sequence derives from a woman younger than 30 with acute COVID-19. CDR3 DNA: TGTGCCAGCAGCTTGGAGGGGGGGGATACGCAGTATTTT. Translation: CASSLEGGDTQYF.